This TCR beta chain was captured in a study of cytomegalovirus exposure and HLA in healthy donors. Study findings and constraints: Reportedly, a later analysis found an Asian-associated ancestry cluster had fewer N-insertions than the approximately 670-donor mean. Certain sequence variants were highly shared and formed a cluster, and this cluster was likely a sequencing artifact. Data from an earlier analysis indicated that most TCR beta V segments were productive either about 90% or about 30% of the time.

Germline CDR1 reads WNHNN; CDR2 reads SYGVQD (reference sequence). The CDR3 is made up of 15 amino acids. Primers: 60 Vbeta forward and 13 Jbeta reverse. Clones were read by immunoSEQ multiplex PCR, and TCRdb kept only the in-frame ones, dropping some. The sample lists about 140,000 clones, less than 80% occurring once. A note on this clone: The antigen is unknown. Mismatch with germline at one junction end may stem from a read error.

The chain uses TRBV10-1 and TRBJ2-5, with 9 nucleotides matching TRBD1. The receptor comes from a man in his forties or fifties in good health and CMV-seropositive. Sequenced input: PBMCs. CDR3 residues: CASGEGQGVQETQYF. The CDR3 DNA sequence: TGCGCCAGCGGTGAGGGACAGGGCGTCCAAGAGACCCAGTACTTC.